This entry lists 7 T cell receptor beta chains sequenced from one sample in a study of STAT5B mutations in CD4+ large granular lymphocyte leukemia (dated by TCRdb to about 2022). The library relied on the immunoSEQ multiplex PCR assay. The immuneACCESS repertoire file appears here via TCRdb, limited to in-frame rearrangements. These files lack a portion of the clones; in checked studies, under half of the deficit traces to unresolved V genes, and the cause of the others is not known. This sample holds around 38,000 clones; nearly 90% were observed only once. The ten largest clones take up less than 3.5% of the sample. The sequencing sample was made of CD4+ T cells from blood buffy coats. Receptors were obtained from a human donor in good health.

The table lists this clone with a count of one. This sequence joins TRBV7-2 and TRBJ2-7; D is unclear. The CDR3 has 12 amino acids. In germline, CDR1 is SGHTA, CDR2 FQGNSA. With 3 bases removed from V and 5 bases from J, the gap between germline ends came to 8 bases. CDR3: CASSLWIDEQYF. The DNA for the CDR3 is TGTGCCAGCAGCTTGTGGATAGACGAGCAGTACTTC.

Only a few counts were recorded for this clone. This chain uses TRBV2 with TRBJ1-1; unclear D gene. Germline V gene lookup returns CDR1 SNHLY and CDR2 FYNNEI. This CDR3 contains 14 residues. V lost 4 bases, J lost 0 bases, and 9 bases lay in between. CDR3 bases: TGTGCCAGCAGTGGGGTCCTCATGAACACTGAAGCTTTCTTT. It translates to CASSGVLMNTEAFF.

V gene TRBV5-1 combines with J gene TRBJ1-5, with 8 bases aligning to TRBD1. The CDR3 is 14 residues long. Germline CDR1 and CDR2: SGHRS and YFSETQ. The ends lost 0 bases at V and 4 bases at J; junction bases unmatched: 0. The CDR3 sequence: CASSLGDRNQPQHF. The CDR3 nucleotides are TGCGCCAGCAGCTTGGGGGACAGGAATCAGCCCCAGCATTTT. The complete variable domain, with remaining parts taken from reference TRBV5-1 and TRBJ1-5, reads KAGVTQTPRYLIKTRGQQVTLSCSPISGHRSVSWYQQTPGQGLQFLFEYFSETQRNKGNFPGRFSGRQFSNSRSEMNVSTLELGDSALYLCASSLGDRNQPQHFGDGTRLSIL.

V and J are TRBV7-8 and TRBJ1-6; 8 positions agree with TRBD1. Germline V lookup: CDR1 SGHVS, CDR2 FQNEAQ. CDR3 size: 15 residues. With 2 bases clipped from V and 4 bases from J, the junction kept 1 base outside the gene matches. CDR3 nucleotides: TGTGCCAGCAGCTTACGGACAGGGTATAATTCACCCCTCCACTTT. This gives the protein CASSLRTGYNSPLHF.

The chain joins TRBV18 to TRBJ1-3, with a weak D call TRBD1 (6 bases). V lost 3 bases to trimming and J lost 8 bases, with 14 bases between them. The CDR3 has 14 residues. Germline V lookup: CDR1 KGHSH, CDR2 LQKENI. The CDR3, as DNA: TGTGCCAGCTCACCGGGGGCAGGGGAAGACACCATATATTTT. Residues: CASSPGAGEDTIYF.

The chain joins TRBV4-1 to TRBJ2-3, with 11 bases matching TRBD2. This CDR3 spans 16 amino acids. Looked up from germline, CDR1 is MGHRA and CDR2 is YSYEKL. The trim removed 5 bases at V and 2 bases at J, leaving 6 bases unmatched. CDR3 loop: CASSSGTSGSTDTQYF. The CDR3 nucleotides read TGCGCCAGCAGCTCCGGGACTAGCGGATCCACAGATACGCAGTATTTT.

CDR3 nucleotide sequence: TGTGCCAGCAGCAGCTTGGTGGGGGGTCGGGACGAGCAGTACTTC. Translation gives CASSSLVGGRDEQYF. This chain joins TRBV5-4 and TRBJ2-7; maybe TRBD2 (6 bases). The CDR3 is 15 amino acids. CDR1 is SGHNT, CDR2 YYREEE, per germline (reference sequence). Trimming removed 4 bases at V and 5 bases at J, with 19 bases between. The whole variable domain, filled in from reference TRBV5-4 and TRBJ2-7, reads ETGVTQSPTHLIKTRGQQVTLRCSSQSGHNTVSWYQQALGQGPQFIFQYYREEENGRGNFPPRFSGLQFPNYSSELNVNALELDDSALYLCASSSLVGGRDEQYFGPGTRLTVT.